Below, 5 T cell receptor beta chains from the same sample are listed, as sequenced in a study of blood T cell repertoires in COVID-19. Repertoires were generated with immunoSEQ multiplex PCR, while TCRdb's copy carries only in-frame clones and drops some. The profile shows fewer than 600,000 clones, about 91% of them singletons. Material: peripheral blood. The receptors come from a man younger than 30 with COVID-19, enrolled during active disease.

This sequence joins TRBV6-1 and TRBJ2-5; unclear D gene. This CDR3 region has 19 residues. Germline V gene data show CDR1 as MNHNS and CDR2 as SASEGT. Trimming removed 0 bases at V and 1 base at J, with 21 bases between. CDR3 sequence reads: CASSEASILYMVPQETQYF. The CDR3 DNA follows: TGTGCCAGCAGTGAAGCGAGTATCTTGTATATGGTACCCCAAGAGACCCAGTACTTC.

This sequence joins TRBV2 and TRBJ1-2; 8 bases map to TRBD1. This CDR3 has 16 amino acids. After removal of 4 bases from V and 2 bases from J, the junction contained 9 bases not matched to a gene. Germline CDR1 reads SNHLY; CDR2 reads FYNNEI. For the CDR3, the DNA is TGTGCCAGCAGTGTATTCAAGGCAGGGGGCAACTATGGCTACACCTTC. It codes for CASSVFKAGGNYGYTF.

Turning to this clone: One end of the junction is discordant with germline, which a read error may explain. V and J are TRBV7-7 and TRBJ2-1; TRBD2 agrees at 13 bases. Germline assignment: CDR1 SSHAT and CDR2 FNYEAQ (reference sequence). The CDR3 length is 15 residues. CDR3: CASSPGTSGIGEQFF. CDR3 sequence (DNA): TGTGCTAGCAGCCCCGGGACTAGCGGGATTGGAGAGCAGTTCTTC.

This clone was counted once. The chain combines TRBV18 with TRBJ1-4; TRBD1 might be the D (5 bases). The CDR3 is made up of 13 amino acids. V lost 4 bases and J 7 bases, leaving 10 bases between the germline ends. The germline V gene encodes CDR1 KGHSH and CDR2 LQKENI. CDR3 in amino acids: CASSRDSSEKLFF. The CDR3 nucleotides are TGTGCCAGCTCACGTGACAGCAGTGAAAAACTGTTTTTT.

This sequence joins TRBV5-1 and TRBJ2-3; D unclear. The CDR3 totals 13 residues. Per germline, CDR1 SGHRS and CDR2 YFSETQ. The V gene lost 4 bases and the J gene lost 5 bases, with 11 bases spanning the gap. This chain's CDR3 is CASSHPGRDTQYF. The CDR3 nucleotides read TGCGCCAGCAGCCACCCTGGCCGAGATACGCAGTATTTT. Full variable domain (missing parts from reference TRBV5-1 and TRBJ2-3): KAGVTQTPRYLIKTRGQQVTLSCSPISGHRSVSWYQQTPGQGLQFLFEYFSETQRNKGNFPGRFSGRQFSNSRSEMNVSTLELGDSALYLCASSHPGRDTQYFGPGTRLTVL.